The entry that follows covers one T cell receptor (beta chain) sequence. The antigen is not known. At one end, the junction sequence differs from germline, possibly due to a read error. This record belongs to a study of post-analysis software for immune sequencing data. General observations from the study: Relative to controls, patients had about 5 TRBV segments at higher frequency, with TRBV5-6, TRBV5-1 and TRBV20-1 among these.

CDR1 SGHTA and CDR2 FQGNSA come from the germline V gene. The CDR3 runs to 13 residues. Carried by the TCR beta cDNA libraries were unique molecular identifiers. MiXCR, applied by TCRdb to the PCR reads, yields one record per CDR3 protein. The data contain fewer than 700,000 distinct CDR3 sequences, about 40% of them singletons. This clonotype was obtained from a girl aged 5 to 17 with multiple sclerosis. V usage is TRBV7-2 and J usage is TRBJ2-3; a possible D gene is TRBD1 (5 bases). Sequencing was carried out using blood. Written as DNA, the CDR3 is TGTGCCAGCAGCCCATCCAGGGAAGATACGCGGTATTTT. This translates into CASSPSREDTRYF.